This is a list of T cell receptor beta chains from one sample in a study of cytomegalovirus exposure and HLA in healthy donors. Some clones are missing from TCRdb's copy, which holds only in-frame ones; the method was immunoSEQ multiplex PCR. The sample carries roughly 100,000 clones, roughly 78% recorded once. The specimen was PBMCs. The receptors come from a woman aged 55-70 years in good health and CMV-seronegative. Both conserved end residues are part of each CDR3. The order of the fields is D gene, clone size, V gene, J gene, CDR3 protein, CDR3 DNA. The D gene is left open where the match is weak. A clone size is listed for some rows: how often the clone was seen (once, few, many), or a class if it is expanded.

>NA|NA|TRBV25-1|TRBJ2-3
CASSELASHTDTQYF
TGTGCCAGCAGTGAACTAGCGTCCCACACAGATACGCAGTATTTT
>NA|NA|TRBV7-2|TRBJ2-2
CASSLNRNTGELFF
TGTGCCAGCAGCTTAAACAGGAACACCGGGGAGCTGTTTTTT
>TRBD1|NA|TRBV6-6|TRBJ1-5
CASSAMDRGHNQPQHF
TGTGCCAGCAGTGCCATGGACAGGGGCCACAATCAGCCCCAGCATTTT
>NA|NA|TRBV15|TRBJ2-5
CATSRGLLGETQYF
TGTGCCACCAGCAGGGGACTCTTGGGGGAGACCCAGTACTTC
>NA|NA|TRBV28|TRBJ1-2
CASSLSTSGYTF
TGTGCCAGCAGTTTGTCCACTTCCGGCTACACCTTC
>TRBD2|few|TRBV7-9|TRBJ2-1
CASSQRTSGNNEQFF
TGTGCCAGCAGCCAGCGGACTAGCGGCAACAATGAGCAGTTCTTC
>NA|few|TRBV4-3|TRBJ2-1
CASSPGVGSDHEQFF
TGCGCCAGCAGCCCCGGGGTCGGGAGCGATCATGAGCAGTTCTTC
>NA|NA|TRBV7-2|TRBJ2-5
CASSLATSRVVETQYF
TGTGCCAGCAGCTTAGCTACGTCCAGGGTTGTAGAGACCCAGTACTTC
>NA|NA|TRBV6-1|TRBJ2-7
CASSENRAYEQYF
TGTGCCAGCAGTGAGAACAGGGCGTACGAGCAGTACTTC
>NA|NA|TRBV6-6|TRBJ1-1
CASSISWNTEAFF
TGTGCCAGCAGTATCTCGTGGAACACTGAAGCTTTCTTT
>TRBD2|NA|TRBV2|TRBJ2-7
CATREGYEQYF
TGTGCCACCCGGGAGGGATACGAGCAGTACTTC
>TRBD1|NA|TRBV5-1|TRBJ2-3
CASSINRGDTDTQYF
TGCGCCAGCAGCATAAACAGGGGTGACACAGATACGCAGTATTTT
>TRBD2|NA|TRBV4-3|TRBJ2-1
CASSQLAGGMNEQFF
TGCGCCAGCAGCCAACTAGCGGGAGGGATGAATGAGCAGTTCTTC
>TRBD1|NA|TRBV29-1|TRBJ1-2
CSVEETGSHGYTF
TGCAGCGTTGAAGAGACAGGGAGCCATGGCTACACCTTC
>NA|NA|TRBV12-2|TRBJ1-1
CASRLGRGRENTEAFF
TGTGCAAGTCGCTTAGGGCGGGGGAGGGAGAACACTGAAGCTTTCTTT
>NA|NA|TRBV9|TRBJ2-5
CASSVAWTAAQETQYF
TGTGCCAGCAGCGTAGCTTGGACTGCGGCCCAAGAGACCCAGTACTTC
>TRBD1|NA|TRBV9|TRBJ2-7
CASSPRTGAAYEQYF
TGTGCCAGCAGCCCGCGGACAGGGGCAGCCTACGAGCAGTACTTC
>TRBD1|few|TRBV2|TRBJ1-2
CASIAGTGFYGYTF
TGTGCCAGCATAGCCGGGACAGGGTTCTATGGCTACACCTTC